One sample yielded the 22 T cell receptor beta chains listed below, sequenced in a study of blood T cell repertoires in COVID-19 (TCRdb year 2020). Preparation of the library involved the immunoSEQ multiplex PCR assay. Sourced from immuneACCESS, this table was stored by TCRdb with only in-frame sequences that have V and J called. A share of the clones is absent; for the studies checked, an unresolved V gene accounts for under half, and the remainder has no known explanation. For this sample there are 200,000 to 250,000 clones; more than 75% appear just once. The ten largest clones add up to 2.9% of the sample. Material: peripheral blood. These TCRs come from a man in his fifties who had recovered from COVID-19.

The chain is built from TRBV7-2 and TRBJ2-1, with 10 bases lining up with TRBD2. The CDR3 has 18 residues. The V and J ends lost 5 bases and 7 bases, in that order; junction bases with no gene match: 17. In germline, CDR1 is SGHTA, CDR2 FQGNSA. The CDR3: CASSPRARAGGKLNEQFF. The CDR3 coding sequence is TGTGCCAGCAGCCCCAGGGCGCGAGCGGGAGGGAAGCTTAATGAGCAGTTCTTC.

This clone was picked up a small number of times. The rearrangement uses TRBV18 and TRBJ1-1; 8 nucleotides agree with TRBD1. This CDR3 has 16 amino acids. Unmatched junction bases numbered 5, after V lost 2 bases and J lost 0 bases. CDR1 KGHSH and CDR2 LQKENI come from the germline V gene. The CDR3 is CASSPYPDRVNTEAFF. The CDR3 DNA follows: TGTGCCAGCTCACCATATCCGGACAGGGTGAACACTGAAGCTTTCTTT.

V usage is TRBV6-5 and J usage is TRBJ1-2; a possible D gene is TRBD1 (6 bases). Germline V gene sequence: CDR1 MNHEY, CDR2 SVGAGI. Trimming stripped 3 bases from V and 3 bases from J, with 11 bases between. The CDR3 extends over 14 amino acids. In DNA form, the CDR3 reads TGTGCCAGCAGTTATAGAGGACAGCACTATGGCTACACCTTC. Protein product: CASSYRGQHYGYTF.

V is TRBV11-2 and J is TRBJ2-5, with 7 positions matching TRBD1. Trimming took 8 bases from V and 5 from J; bases not matched to a gene: 17. The CDR3 is 16 amino acids. Germline CDR1 reads SGHAT; CDR2 reads FQNNGV. The CDR3 region is CASAPMSTGVWETQYF. The CDR3 bases are TGTGCCAGCGCCCCAATGTCCACAGGGGTTTGGGAGACCCAGTACTTC.

The rearrangement uses TRBV11-3 and TRBJ2-1; TRBD1 matches 7 bases. V gave up 10 bases and J gave up 0 bases; unmatched junction bases: 6. Germline loops: CDR1 SGHNT, CDR2 YENEEA. The CDR3 is 14 amino acids. The DNA for the CDR3 is TGTGCCACTGTCCGGGACAGCTCCTACAATGAGCAGTTCTTC. As protein: CATVRDSSYNEQFF.

J is TRBJ2-2 and V is TRBV28; 7 positions match TRBD2. The CDR3 has 18 amino acids. The J segment lost 6 bases and the V segment lost 0 bases, leaving 13 bases of the junction unmatched. Germline V CDR1 and CDR2: MDHEN, SYDVKM. DNA of the CDR3: TGTGCCAGCAGTTTATGGCCCAGGGCGGGAGATTTCTCCGGGGAGCTGTTTTTT. This gives the protein CASSLWPRAGDFSGELFF.

With respect to this clone: The same CDR3 is also encoded by other DNA sequences in this sample. The V gene is TRBV20-1, the J gene TRBJ2-7, with 8 bases fitting TRBD1. Germline assignment: CDR1 DFQATT and CDR2 SNEGSKA (reference sequence). The ends lost 7 bases at V and 5 bases at J; junction bases unmatched: 4. The CDR3 contains 11 residues. CDR3 protein: CSGQGANEQYF. Here the CDR3 DNA reads TGCAGTGGGCAGGGGGCCAACGAGCAGTACTTC.

V and J are TRBV9 and TRBJ2-1; 9 nucleotides line up with TRBD2. The ends lost 1 base at V and 1 base at J; junction bases unmatched: 9. CDR1 and CDR2 from the germline V gene are SGDLS and YYNGEE. The CDR3 is 18 residues long. Here the CDR3 reads CASSVWSGLANSYNEQFF. The CDR3 region has the DNA TGTGCCAGCAGCGTATGGTCGGGACTAGCAAATTCCTACAATGAGCAGTTCTTC. The variable domain in full, completed from reference TRBV9 and TRBJ2-1, reads DSGVTQTPKHLITATGQRVTLRCSPRSGDLSVYWYQQSLDQGLQFLIQYYNGEERAKGNILERFSAQQFPDLHSELNLSSLELGDSALYFCASSVWSGLANSYNEQFFGPGTRLTVL.

The V and J genes are TRBV7-6 and TRBJ2-7, with 11 nucleotides matching TRBD2. Trimming took 6 bases from V and 9 from J; bases not matched to a gene: 10. The CDR3 spans 14 residues. The germline gives CDR1 SGHVS, CDR2 FNYEAQ. The DNA of the CDR3 is TGTGCCAGCAGTTTTACTAGCGGGGGACCTGGGCAGTACTTC. Amino acids: CASSFTSGGPGQYF.

This clone was recorded a few times. The gene calls are TRBV20-1 and TRBJ2-7, with 9 bases aligning to TRBD2. J was trimmed by 6 bases and V by 3 bases; bases with no gene match: 9. The CDR3 totals 14 residues. Germline V gene lookup returns CDR1 DFQATT and CDR2 SNEGSKA (reference sequence). In nucleotides, the CDR3 is TGCAGTGCTAGTGGCGGCGGGAGGGCCCCCGAGCAGTACTTC. Translation: CSASGGGRAPEQYF.

This clone was seen a single time. This rearrangement joins TRBV7-9 to TRBJ1-1; D is ambiguous. The V and J ends lost 4 bases and 1 base respectively, with 10 bases between them. The CDR3 extends over 14 amino acids. Germline CDR1 SEHNR, CDR2 FQNEAQ (reference sequence). In DNA form, the CDR3 reads TGTGCCAGCAGCTCAGGAGGGTGGAACACTGAAGCTTTCTTT. It yields the protein CASSSGGWNTEAFF.

The V gene is TRBV28, the J gene TRBJ1-2; TRBD1 matches at 10 bases. The CDR3 is made up of 13 amino acids. The J segment lost 6 bases and the V segment lost 7 bases, leaving 5 bases of the junction unmatched. Germline CDR1 and CDR2: MDHEN and SYDVKM. CDR3 protein: CASNRQGAHGYTF. CDR3 nucleotides: TGTGCCAGCAACAGACAGGGGGCGCATGGCTACACCTTC.

V is TRBV25-1 and J is TRBJ2-3, with 7 bases lining up with TRBD2. The CDR3 runs 14 residues. J was trimmed by 1 base and V by 6 bases; bases with no gene match: 4. The germline CDR1 and CDR2 sequences are MGHDK and SYGVNS. CDR3 sequence: CASSATSGTDTQYF. CDR3 nucleotide sequence: TGTGCCAGCAGCGCAACTAGCGGCACAGATACGCAGTATTTT.

The chain has TRBV30 and TRBJ1-3; D ambiguous. The CDR3 spans 17 residues. The germline V gene has CDR1 GTSNPN and CDR2 SVGIG (reference sequence). V lost 4 bases, J lost 0 bases, and 19 bases lay in between. The CDR3 DNA sequence: TGTGCCTGGACAATACGCGCGAGCCCAAGCTCTGGAAACACCATATATTTT. This encodes CAWTIRASPSSGNTIYF.

The chain's CDR3 is CATDLDGAVTGELFF. CDR3 in DNA: TGTGCCACCGACCTCGACGGAGCGGTCACCGGGGAGCTGTTTTTT. V gene TRBV7-9 combines with J gene TRBJ2-2; weak D call: TRBD2 (5 bases). Germline V gene sequence: CDR1 SEHNR, CDR2 FQNEAQ (reference sequence). Trimming took off 10 bases at V and 4 bases at J, with 19 bases between the two ends. The CDR3 covers 15 residues.

The chain couples TRBV27 to TRBJ2-7; TRBD1 is a possible D gene (6 bases). Germline-derived CDR1 and CDR2 are MNHEY and SMNVEV (reference sequence). Trimming took off 0 bases at V and 0 bases at J, with 12 bases between the two ends. The CDR3 is 16 residues long. The CDR3 coding sequence is TGTGCCAGCAGTTTATCGGCAGGGGTGGCCTCCTACGAGCAGTACTTC. Protein: CASSLSAGVASYEQYF.

The J gene is TRBJ2-3, the V gene TRBV19; 8 positions match TRBD2. Germline V gene data show CDR1 as LNHDA and CDR2 as SQIVND (reference sequence). CDR3 size: 15 residues. J was trimmed by 4 bases and V by 1 base; bases with no gene match: 4. The CDR3 bases are TGTGCCAGTAGTATAGCCCCGGGAGGGCCAGATACGCAGTATTTT. It translates to CASSIAPGGPDTQYF.

The gene calls are TRBV29-1 and TRBJ1-1, with D unclear. V lost 0 bases to trimming and J lost 0 bases, with 11 bases between them. The CDR3 runs to 15 residues. Germline lookup yields CDR1 SQVTM and CDR2 ANQGSEA. DNA for the CDR3: TGCAGCGTTGAAGATTTAGAGAGCATGAACACTGAAGCTTTCTTT. Its translation: CSVEDLESMNTEAFF.

The V call is TRBV11-2, the J call TRBJ2-5; perhaps TRBD2 as D (5 bases). CDR1 and CDR2 (germline): SGHAT, FQNNGV. V lost 3 bases and J lost 4, with 12 bases in between. The CDR3 is made up of 14 amino acids. The CDR3 here is CASSFGPGGETQYF. Written as DNA, the CDR3 is TGTGCCAGCAGCTTTGGGCCAGGAGGAGAGACCCAGTACTTC.

The chain recombines TRBV28 with TRBJ1-6; unclear D gene. The CDR3 is 14 amino acids. Germline V gene data show CDR1 as MDHEN and CDR2 as SYDVKM. Trimming stripped 5 bases from V and 9 bases from J, with 14 bases between. The CDR3 DNA reads as TGTGCCAGCAGTGGCTTTATACGTTCTTCACCCCTCCACTTT. This encodes CASSGFIRSSPLHF.

The gene calls are TRBV10-3 and TRBJ2-7, with 8 bases identical to TRBD1. With V trimmed by 6 bases and J by 2 bases, 3 bases remained unmatched. The CDR3 extends over 13 amino acids. The germline CDR1 and CDR2 sequences are ENHRY and SYGVKD. CDR3 protein: CAISLTGAYEQYF. The CDR3 nucleotides read TGTGCCATCAGCCTGACAGGGGCCTACGAGCAGTACTTC.

This chain links TRBV11-2 with TRBJ2-4; 9 positions match TRBD1. The CDR3 consists of 15 residues. With 1 base clipped from V and 7 bases from J, the junction kept 5 bases outside the gene matches. Germline-derived CDR1 and CDR2 are SGHAT and FQNNGV. The CDR3 here is CASSLGDRALNIQYF. As DNA, the CDR3 is TGTGCCAGCAGCTTAGGGGACAGGGCCCTGAACATTCAGTACTTC.